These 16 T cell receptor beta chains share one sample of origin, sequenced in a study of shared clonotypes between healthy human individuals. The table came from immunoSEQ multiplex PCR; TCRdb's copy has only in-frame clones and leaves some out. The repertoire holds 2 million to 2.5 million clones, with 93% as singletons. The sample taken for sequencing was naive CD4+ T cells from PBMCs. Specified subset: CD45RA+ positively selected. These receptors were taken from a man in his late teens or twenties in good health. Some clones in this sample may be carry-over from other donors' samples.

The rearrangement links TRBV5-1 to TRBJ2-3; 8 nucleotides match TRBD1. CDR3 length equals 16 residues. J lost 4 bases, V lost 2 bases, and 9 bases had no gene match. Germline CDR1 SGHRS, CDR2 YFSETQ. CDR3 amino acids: CASSFRRTGYADTQYF. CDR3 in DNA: TGCGCCAGCAGCTTTCGAAGGACAGGGTATGCAGATACGCAGTATTTT. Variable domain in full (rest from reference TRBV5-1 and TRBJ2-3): KAGVTQTPRYLIKTRGQQVTLSCSPISGHRSVSWYQQTPGQGLQFLFEYFSETQRNKGNFPGRFSGRQFSNSRSEMNVSTLELGDSALYLCASSFRRTGYADTQYFGPGTRLTVL.

As DNA, the CDR3 is TGTGCCACCCACGAGCCTCGACTAGCGGGATTCACCGGGGAGCTGTTTTTT. Its translation: CATHEPRLAGFTGELFF. This rearrangement joins TRBV19 to TRBJ2-2; 11 positions agree with TRBD2. V shed 10 bases, J shed 4 bases, and the junction held 14 bases outside the gene matches. The CDR3 spans 17 residues. Germline V gene data show CDR1 as LNHDA and CDR2 as SQIVND (reference sequence). Using reference TRBV19 and TRBJ2-2 for the parts outside the CDR3, the full variable domain is DGGITQSPKYLFRKEGQNVTLSCEQNLNHDAMYWYRQDPGQGLRLIYYSQIVNDFQKGDIAEGYSVSREKKESFPLTVTSAQKNPTAFYLCATHEPRLAGFTGELFFGEGSRLTVL.

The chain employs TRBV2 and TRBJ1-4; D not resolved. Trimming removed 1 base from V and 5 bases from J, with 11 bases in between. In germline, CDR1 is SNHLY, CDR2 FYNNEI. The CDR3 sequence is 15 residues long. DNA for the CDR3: TGTGCCAGCAGTGAAGAGTCAGGACGGAATGAAAAACTGTTTTTT. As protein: CASSEESGRNEKLFF.

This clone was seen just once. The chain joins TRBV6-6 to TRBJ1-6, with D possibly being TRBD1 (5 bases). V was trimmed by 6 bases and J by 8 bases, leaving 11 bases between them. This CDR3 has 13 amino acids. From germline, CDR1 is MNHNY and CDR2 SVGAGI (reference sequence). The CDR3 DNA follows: TGTGCCAGCAGCCGGATGGGGGATTCACCCCTCCACTTT. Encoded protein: CASSRMGDSPLHF.

The CDR3 protein is CASSLQSFPGGAFF. DNA for the CDR3: TGCGCCAGCAGCTTGCAGTCCTTCCCGGGGGGAGCTTTCTTT. V and J are TRBV5-1 and TRBJ1-1, with D tentatively TRBD1 (5 bases). Trimming took 1 base from V and 10 from J, leaving 17 bases between them. The V gene's germline CDR1 is SGHRS and CDR2 YFSETQ. The CDR3 is made up of 14 amino acids.

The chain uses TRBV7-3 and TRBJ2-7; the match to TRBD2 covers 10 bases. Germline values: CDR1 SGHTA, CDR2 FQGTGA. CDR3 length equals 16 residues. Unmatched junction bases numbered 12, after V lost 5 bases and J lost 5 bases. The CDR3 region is CASSPQGLAPLNEQYF. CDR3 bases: TGTGCCAGCAGCCCCCAGGGACTAGCGCCCCTAAACGAGCAGTACTTC.

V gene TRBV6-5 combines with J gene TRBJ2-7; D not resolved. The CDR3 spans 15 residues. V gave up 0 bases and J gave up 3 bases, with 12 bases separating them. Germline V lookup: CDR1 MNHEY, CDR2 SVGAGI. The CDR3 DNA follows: TGTGCCAGCAGTTACTCAAGGTTGGGAAACTACGAGCAGTACTTC. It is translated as CASSYSRLGNYEQYF.

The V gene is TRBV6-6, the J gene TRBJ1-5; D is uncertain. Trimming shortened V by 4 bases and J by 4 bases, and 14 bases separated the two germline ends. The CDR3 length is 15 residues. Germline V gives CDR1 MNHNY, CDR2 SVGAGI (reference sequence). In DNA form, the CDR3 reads TGTGCCAGCAGTTTTCCCCTAACAGCTAATCAGCCCCAGCATTTT. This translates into CASSFPLTANQPQHF.

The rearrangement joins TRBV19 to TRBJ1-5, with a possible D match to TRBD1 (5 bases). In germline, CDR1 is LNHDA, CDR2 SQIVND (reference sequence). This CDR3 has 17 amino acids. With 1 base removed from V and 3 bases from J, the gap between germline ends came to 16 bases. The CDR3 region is CASSIALPGTFNQPQHF. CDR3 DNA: TGTGCCAGTAGTATAGCCCTGCCCGGGACCTTCAATCAGCCCCAGCATTTT.

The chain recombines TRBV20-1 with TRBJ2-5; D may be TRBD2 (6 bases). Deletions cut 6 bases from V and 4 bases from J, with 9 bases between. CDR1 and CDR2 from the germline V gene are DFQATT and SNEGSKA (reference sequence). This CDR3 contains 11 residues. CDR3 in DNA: TGCAGTGCCATAGCGGCAGAGACCCAGTACTTC. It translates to CSAIAAETQYF.

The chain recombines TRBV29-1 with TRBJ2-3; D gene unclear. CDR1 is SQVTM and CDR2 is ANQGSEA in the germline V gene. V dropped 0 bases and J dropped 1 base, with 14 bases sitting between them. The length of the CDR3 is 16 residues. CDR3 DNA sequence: TGCAGCGTTGAAGATCCAGGCGATCCGGGCACAGATACGCAGTATTTT. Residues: CSVEDPGDPGTDTQYF.

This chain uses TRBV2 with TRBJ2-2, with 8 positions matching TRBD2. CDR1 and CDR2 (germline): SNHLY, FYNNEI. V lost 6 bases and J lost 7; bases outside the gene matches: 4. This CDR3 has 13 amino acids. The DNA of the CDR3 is TGTGCCAGCAGCGGACTAGCTGGCGGGGAGCTGTTTTTT. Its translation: CASSGLAGGELFF. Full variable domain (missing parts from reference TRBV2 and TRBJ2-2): EPEVTQTPSHQVTQMGQEVILRCVPISNHLYFYWYRQILGQKVEFLVSFYNNEISEKSEIFDDQFSVERPDGSNFTLKIRSTKLEDSAMYFCASSGLAGGELFFGEGSRLTVL.

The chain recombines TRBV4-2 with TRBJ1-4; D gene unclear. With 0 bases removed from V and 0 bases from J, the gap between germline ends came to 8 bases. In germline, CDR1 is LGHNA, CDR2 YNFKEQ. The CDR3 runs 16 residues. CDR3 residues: CASSQESPATNEKLFF. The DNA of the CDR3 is TGTGCCAGCAGCCAAGAATCGCCAGCAACTAATGAAAAACTGTTTTTT.

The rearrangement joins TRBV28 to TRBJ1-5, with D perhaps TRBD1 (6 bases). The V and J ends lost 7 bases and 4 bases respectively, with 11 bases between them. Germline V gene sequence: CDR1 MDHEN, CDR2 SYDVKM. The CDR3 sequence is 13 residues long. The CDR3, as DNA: TGTGCCAGCACCTGGACAGTGAATCAGCCCCAGCATTTT. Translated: CASTWTVNQPQHF.

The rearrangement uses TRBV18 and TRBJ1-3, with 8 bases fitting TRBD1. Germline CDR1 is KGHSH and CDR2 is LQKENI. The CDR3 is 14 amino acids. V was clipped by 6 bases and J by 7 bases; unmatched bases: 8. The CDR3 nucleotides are TGTGCCAGCTCGACCGGACAGGGTATGAACACCATATATTTT. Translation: CASSTGQGMNTIYF.

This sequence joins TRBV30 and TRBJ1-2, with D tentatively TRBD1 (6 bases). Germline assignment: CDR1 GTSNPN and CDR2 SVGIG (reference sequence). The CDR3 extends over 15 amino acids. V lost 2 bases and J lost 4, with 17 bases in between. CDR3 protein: CAWSRHGGDGYGYTF. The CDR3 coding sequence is TGTGCCTGGAGTCGCCACGGGGGCGATGGCTATGGCTACACCTTC.